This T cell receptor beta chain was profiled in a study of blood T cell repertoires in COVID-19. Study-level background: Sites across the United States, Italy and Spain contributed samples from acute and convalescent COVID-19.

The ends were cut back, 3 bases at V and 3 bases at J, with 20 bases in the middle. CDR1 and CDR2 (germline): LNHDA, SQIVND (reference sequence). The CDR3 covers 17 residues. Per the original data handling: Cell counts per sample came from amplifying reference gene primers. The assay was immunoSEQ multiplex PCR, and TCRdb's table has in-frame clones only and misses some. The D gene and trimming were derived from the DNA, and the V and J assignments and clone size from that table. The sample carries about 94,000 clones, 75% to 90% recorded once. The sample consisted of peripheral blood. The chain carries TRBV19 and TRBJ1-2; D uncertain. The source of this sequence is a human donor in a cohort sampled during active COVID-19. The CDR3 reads CASSIGEASGPDYGYTF. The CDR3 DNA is TGTGCCAGTAGTATTGGCGAGGCCTCGGGTCCGGACTATGGCTACACCTTC.